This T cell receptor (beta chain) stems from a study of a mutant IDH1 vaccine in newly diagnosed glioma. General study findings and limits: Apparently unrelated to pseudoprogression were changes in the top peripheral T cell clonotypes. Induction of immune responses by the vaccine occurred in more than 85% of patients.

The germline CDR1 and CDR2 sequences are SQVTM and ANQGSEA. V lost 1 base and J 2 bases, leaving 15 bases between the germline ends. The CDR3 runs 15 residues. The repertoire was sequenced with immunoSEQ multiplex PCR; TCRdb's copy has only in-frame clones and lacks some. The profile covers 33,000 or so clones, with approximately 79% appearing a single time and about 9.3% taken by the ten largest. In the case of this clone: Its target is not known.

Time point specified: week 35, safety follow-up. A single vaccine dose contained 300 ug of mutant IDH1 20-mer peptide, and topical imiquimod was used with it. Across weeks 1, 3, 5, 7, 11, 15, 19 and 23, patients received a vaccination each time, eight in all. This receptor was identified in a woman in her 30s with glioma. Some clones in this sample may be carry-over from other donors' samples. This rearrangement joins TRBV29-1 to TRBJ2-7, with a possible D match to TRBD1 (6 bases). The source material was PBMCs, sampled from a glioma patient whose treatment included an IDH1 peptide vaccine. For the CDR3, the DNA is TGCAGCGTTGAAGGTGGGACATCTAGACCCTACGAGCAGTACTTC. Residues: CSVEGGTSRPYEQYF.